The TCR beta chain under discussion was sequenced for a study of blood T cell repertoires in COVID-19. Produced via immunoSEQ multiplex PCR; TCRdb's table is partial and in-frame only. The sample holds around 320,000 clones, around 91% seen once. V lost 9 bases and J 4 bases, leaving 5 bases between the germline ends. The CDR3 is 10 amino acids. The germline V gene encodes CDR1 MDHEN and CDR2 SYDVKM. J is TRBJ2-3 and V is TRBV28; no firm D call. The receptor's source is a woman under 30 with acute COVID-19. The sample comprised PBMCs or T cells enriched from blood (not recorded which). CDR3 DNA: TGTGCCAGTCTCCCAGATACGCAGTATTTT. Translating it yields CASLPDTQYF.